This record covers a single T cell receptor beta chain. Antigen unknown. The record originates from a study of cytomegalovirus exposure and HLA in healthy donors. Study-wide points: One later analysis, an examination of the 120 validation repertoires, found that first-cohort TCR clusters tended to co-occur in them.

Profiling relied on immunoSEQ multiplex PCR, and the TCRdb table lists in-frame clones only, not all of them. The repertoire holds roughly 220,000 clones, with 90% to 95% as singletons. Sequenced sample: PBMCs. The TCR was taken from a woman aged 18-30 years in good health and CMV-seronegative.

DNA of the CDR3: TGTGCCAGCAGCTTAGATACAGATAGTGGCTACACCTTC. As protein: CASSLDTDSGYTF. The chain employs TRBV7-9 and TRBJ1-2; no clear D gene. Per the germline V gene, CDR1 is SEHNR and CDR2 is FQNEAQ (reference sequence). The length of the CDR3 is 13 residues. V was pared by 1 base and J by 7 bases, with 10 bases between.